One and the same sample provided the 3 T cell receptor beta chains below, sequenced in a study of blood T cell repertoires in COVID-19. Assay used: immunoSEQ multiplex PCR; TCRdb lists only in-frame clones, some missing. This sample carries 30,000 to 40,000 clones, roughly 86% of them seen once, and the ten largest clones take around 41%. Sequenced material: peripheral blood. These receptors were collected from a man at least 80 years old with active or convalescent COVID-19.

The rearrangement links TRBV4-1 to TRBJ2-1; TRBD2 matches 7 bases. The germline CDR1 and CDR2 sequences are MGHRA and YSYEKL. The length of the CDR3 is 15 residues. Trimming cost V 3 bases and J 3 bases; bases outside gene matches: 5. CDR3 coding DNA: TGCGCCAGCAGCCAGAAGCGGGAAGGCTACAATGAGCAGTTCTTC. Translated: CASSQKREGYNEQFF.

The chain uses TRBV10-3 and TRBJ2-5, with 8 bases aligning to TRBD2. The junction had 7 bases not matched to a gene; V was cut back by 4 bases and J by 0 bases. This CDR3 spans 16 amino acids. Per germline, CDR1 ENHRY and CDR2 SYGVKD. The chain's CDR3 is CAISGTPGLDQETQYF. The DNA for the CDR3 is TGTGCCATCAGTGGAACCCCGGGACTAGACCAAGAGACCCAGTACTTC.

V is TRBV11-1 and J is TRBJ2-5; 9 nucleotides line up with TRBD2. V trimming: 5 bases; J trimming: 1 base; junction bases outside the gene matches: 5. Germline V gene data show CDR1 as SGHAT and CDR2 as FQDESV (reference sequence). This CDR3 is 15 amino acids long. The CDR3: CASSQRTSVQETQYF. DNA of the CDR3: TGTGCCAGCAGCCAAAGGACTAGCGTCCAAGAGACCCAGTACTTC.